These T cell receptor beta chains were read from a single sample in a study of blood T cell repertoires in COVID-19. Libraries were prepared by immunoSEQ multiplex PCR; TCRdb keeps only in-frame clonotypes and omits some of them. Here the sample spans tens of thousands of clones, about 81% being singletons. Source material: peripheral blood. These TCRs come from a human donor in a cohort sampled during active COVID-19. CDR3s include the opening cysteine and the closing phenylalanine or tryptophan. The order of the fields is D gene, J gene, clone size, V gene, CDR3 protein, CDR3 DNA. D genes are given only for firm matches. Only some rows state a clone size, as once, few, many or a class for expanded clones.

>.|TRBJ2-7|once|TRBV29-1
CSVRGGVQGSSYEQYF
TGCAGCGTTCGAGGTGGTGTACAGGGAAGCTCCTACGAGCAGTACTTC
>.|TRBJ2-1|.|TRBV21-1
CASSKVGLAGDYNEQFF
TGTGCCAGCAGCAAAGTGGGGCTAGCGGGAGATTACAATGAGCAGTTCTTC
>.|TRBJ1-4|.|TRBV24-1
CATSDLGEKLFF
TGTGCCACCAGTGACCTAGGTGAAAAACTGTTTTTT
>.|TRBJ1-1|once|TRBV24-1
CAAQPGTGNTEAFF
TGTGCCGCGCAACCCGGGACTGGGAACACTGAAGCTTTCTTT
>.|TRBJ2-7|.|TRBV12-3/TRBV12-4
CASRKEGLYEQYF
TGTGCCAGCAGAAAGGAGGGCCTCTACGAGCAGTACTTC
>TRBD1|TRBJ1-1|.|TRBV6-5
CASSPTGDTEAFF
TGTGCCAGCAGCCCCACAGGGGATACTGAAGCTTTCTTT
>.|TRBJ2-5|.|TRBV24-1
CAISDLSLAGETQYF
TGTGCCATCTCTGATTTATCGCTAGCTGGAGAGACCCAGTACTTC
>.|TRBJ2-1|.|TRBV11-3
CASSLDTDEQFF
TGTGCCAGCAGCTTAGATACGGATGAGCAGTTCTTC
>.|TRBJ1-1|.|TRBV3-1/TRBV3-2
CASSPRGTEAFF
TGTGCCAGCAGCCCAAGAGGGACTGAAGCTTTCTTT
>.|TRBJ2-3|.|TRBV28
CASSSRDTQYF
TGTGCCAGCAGTTCCAGGGATACGCAGTATTTT
>.|TRBJ2-3|.|TRBV11-2
CASSLGGGLGDTQYF
TGTGCCAGCAGCTTGGGCGGAGGGCTGGGAGATACGCAGTATTTT
>.|TRBJ2-7|.|TRBV7-8
CASSSTRSHEQYF
TGTGCCAGCAGCTCGACTAGATCCCACGAGCAGTACTTC
>.|TRBJ2-3|.|TRBV28
CASSSPSALRGGNPDTQYF
TGTGCCAGCAGTTCCCCCTCTGCCCTCCGAGGCGGGAACCCAGATACGCAGTATTTT
>.|TRBJ2-7|few|TRBV6-2/TRBV6-3
CASSYGGVSYEQYF
TGTGCCAGCAGTTACGGCGGGGTCTCCTACGAGCAGTACTTC
>TRBD2|TRBJ2-2|.|TRBV28
CASTRLARMGTGELFF
TGTGCCAGCACTCGACTAGCGCGCATGGGCACCGGGGAGCTGTTTTTT
>.|TRBJ1-3|.|TRBV7-9
CASSPPRLVSGNTIYF
TGTGCCAGCAGCCCGCCCCGACTAGTTTCCGGAAACACCATATATTTT
>TRBD1|TRBJ2-2|.|TRBV24-1
CATSDLTGGDTGELFF
TGTGCCACCAGTGATTTGACAGGGGGCGACACCGGGGAGCTGTTTTTT
>.|TRBJ2-2|.|TRBV28
CASYRVGGELFF
TGTGCCAGCTACAGGGTGGGCGGGGAGCTGTTTTTT
>TRBD1|TRBJ2-1|.|TRBV5-6
CASRRQGVLLAAGSEQFF
TGTGCCAGCAGACGACAGGGGGTCTTACTAGCAGCCGGTAGTGAGCAGTTCTTC
>.|TRBJ1-2|.|TRBV4-2
CASSQDGGSSYGYTF
TGTGCCAGCAGCCAAGACGGGGGATCGTCCTATGGCTACACCTTC
>TRBD2|TRBJ2-3|.|TRBV2
CASSWFSGDTSTDTQYF
TGTGCCAGCAGTTGGTTTAGCGGGGATACTAGCACAGATACGCAGTATTTT
>TRBD1|TRBJ2-1|few|TRBV5-1
CASRDRGASSYNEQFF
TGCGCCAGCAGAGACAGGGGAGCGAGCTCCTACAATGAGCAGTTCTTC
>TRBD2|TRBJ2-5|once|TRBV28
CASSLAGGSTTQYF
TGTGCCAGCAGTCTGGCCGGGGGGTCTACGACCCAGTACTTC
>TRBD1|TRBJ1-1|.|TRBV12-3/TRBV12-4
CASSLQGGTEAFF
TGTGCCAGCAGTCTACAGGGGGGCACTGAAGCTTTCTTT
>TRBD2|TRBJ2-3|.|TRBV2
CASKASGSITDTQYF
TGTGCCAGCAAGGCTAGCGGGAGTATCACAGATACGCAGTATTTT
>.|TRBJ1-2|.|TRBV12-3/TRBV12-4
CASSAGPTYGYTF
TGTGCCAGCAGCGCGGGGCCGACCTATGGCTACACCTTC
>TRBD2|TRBJ2-7|.|TRBV11-2
CASSPLLASGRSYEQYF
TGTGCCAGCAGCCCCTTATTGGCTAGCGGGAGATCCTACGAGCAGTACTTC
>TRBD1|TRBJ1-2|.|TRBV28
CASSKTGQGTYGYTF
TGTGCCAGCAGTAAGACGGGACAGGGGACCTATGGCTACACCTTC
>TRBD1|TRBJ1-4|.|TRBV6-5
CASSRQGANEKLFF
TGTGCCAGCAGCAGACAGGGGGCTAATGAAAAACTGTTTTTT
>TRBD2|TRBJ2-7|.|TRBV7-2
CASSALAGPYEQYF
TGTGCCAGCAGCGCCCTAGCGGGGCCCTACGAGCAGTACTTC
>TRBD1|TRBJ1-5|.|TRBV28
CASRRQGGGRQPQHF
TGTGCCAGCAGAAGACAGGGGGGAGGAAGACAGCCCCAGCATTTT
>.|TRBJ2-3|.|TRBV10-1
CASSGSFTDTQYF
TGCGCCAGTTCGGGTTCCTTTACAGATACGCAGTATTTT
>TRBD2|TRBJ2-1|.|TRBV6-4
CASSDTSGRPNEQFF
TGTGCCAGCAGTGATACTAGCGGGAGGCCCAATGAGCAGTTCTTC
>TRBD1|TRBJ2-7|.|TRBV4-1
CASSQEEGTASYEQYF
TGCGCCAGCAGCCAAGAGGAAGGGACAGCTTCTTACGAGCAGTACTTC
>.|TRBJ2-5|.|TRBV10-3
CAISESKTAQETQYF
TGTGCCATCAGTGAGTCGAAAACAGCTCAAGAGACCCAGTACTTC
>.|TRBJ1-2|.|TRBV20-1
CSASINGWELANYGYTF
TGCAGTGCTAGTATAAATGGTTGGGAGTTAGCTAACTATGGCTACACCTTC
>.|TRBJ1-2|.|TRBV28
CASSLPLTANYGYTF
TGTGCCAGCAGTTTACCCCTGACAGCTAACTATGGCTACACCTTC
>TRBD2|TRBJ2-7|.|TRBV11-1
CASSLVAGTYEQYF
TGTGCCAGCAGCTTAGTAGCGGGAACCTACGAGCAGTACTTC
>.|TRBJ1-2|.|TRBV21-1
CASSKKKLQGLGAYGYTF
TGTGCCAGCAGCAAAAAAAAATTGCAGGGGCTCGGAGCCTATGGCTACACCTTC
>TRBD1|TRBJ2-7|.|TRBV24-1
CATSDTGTGGEQYF
TGTGCCACCAGTGACACCGGGACAGGGGGCGAGCAGTACTTC
>TRBD2|TRBJ2-2|.|TRBV11-3
CASSSGLARAGELFF
TGTGCCAGCAGCTCGGGACTAGCTAGAGCCGGGGAGCTGTTTTTT
>TRBD2|TRBJ2-1|few|TRBV4-3
CASSPSLAGEGNEQFF
TGCGCCAGCAGCCCTTCACTAGCGGGTGAAGGGAATGAGCAGTTCTTC
>.|TRBJ1-1|.|TRBV29-1
CSVEDIGNTEAFF
TGCAGCGTTGAAGATATCGGGAACACTGAAGCTTTCTTT
>.|TRBJ2-7|.|TRBV3-1/TRBV3-2
CASSQGFAGSEQYF
TGTGCCAGCAGCCAAGGGTTCGCGGGGTCCGAGCAGTACTTC
>.|TRBJ2-3|.|TRBV6-5
CASTPRGIVDTQYF
TGTGCCAGCACCCCCCGGGGAATTGTAGATACGCAGTATTTT
>.|TRBJ1-4|.|TRBV29-1
CSVRDPVGEKLFF
TGCAGCGTGCGGGACCCGGTGGGGGAAAAACTGTTTTTT
>TRBD2|TRBJ2-1|few|TRBV6-5
CASGVAGQYNEQFF
TGTGCCAGCGGAGTAGCGGGGCAATACAATGAGCAGTTCTTC
>.|TRBJ2-2|.|TRBV2
CASSEAPGGELFF
TGTGCCAGCAGTGAAGCCCCCGGCGGGGAGCTGTTTTTT